The present T cell receptor beta chain was sequenced within a study of T cells in Graves' hyperthyroidism and ophthalmopathy. The V segment lost 6 bases and the J segment 7 bases; nucleotides outside the gene matches: 9. There are 13 residues in the CDR3. Germline V gene data show CDR1 as SGHVS and CDR2 as FNYEAQ. Researchers amplified the TCR beta CDR3 regions from RNA transcripts. First-round RT-PCR targeting the TCR CDR3 was performed with the HTBI primer set. TCRdb called the multiplex PCR reads again in MiXCR, with one record for every CDR3 protein. The sample holds 550,000 to 700,000 distinct CDR3 sequences, roughly 50% seen once. Based on clinical symptoms, serum thyroxine and TRAb, thyroid ultrasound and orbital computed tomography, diagnoses were reached.

The sequence was collected from an adult woman with Graves' disease, either hyperthyroidism or ophthalmopathy (not recorded which). This rearrangement joins TRBV7-6 to TRBJ2-7, with TRBD2 identical over 7 bases. Sequencing input: peripheral blood or thyroid tissue (not recorded which). The CDR3 DNA reads as TGTGCCAGCAGGCCCGGGGGGTACAGTGAGCAGTACTTC. Amino acids: CASRPGGYSEQYF.